This T cell receptor (beta chain) emerged from a study of graft-versus-host responses after intestinal transplantation. The overall study: All recipients got anti-thymocyte globulin induction, then tacrolimus and steroids for approximately 3 years.

Profiled with immunoSEQ multiplex PCR; TCRdb holds only in-frame clones, not every one. Among tens of thousands of clones, 90% to 95% were seen once, and the ten largest hold roughly 0.4%. About this clone itself: The antigen is not known.

The TCR sequence derives from a human donor who was the organ donor for an intestinal transplant. Sequenced material: unstimulated CD4+ T cells sorted from spleen or lymph node cells, taken before transplant.

The CDR3: CASSMGGYTDTQYF. The CDR3 DNA reads as TGTGCCAGTAGTATGGGGGGCTACACAGATACGCAGTATTTT. The chain recombines TRBV19 with TRBJ2-3; D might be TRBD1 or TRBD2, each matching 6 bases. CDR1 and CDR2 from the germline V gene are LNHDA and SQIVND (reference sequence). V gave up 3 bases and J gave up 2 bases, with 9 bases separating them. The CDR3 runs to 14 residues.